The rows below give T cell receptor beta chains drawn from one sample of a study of T cells in Graves' hyperthyroidism and ophthalmopathy. MiXCR, run by TCRdb on the multiplex PCR reads, gives a single entry per CDR3 protein. The sample shows about 420,000 distinct CDR3 sequences, approximately 13% of them seen only once. The material sequenced was blood. These receptors all come from a woman younger than 35 with Graves' hyperthyroidism. Both conserved end residues are part of each CDR3. Each record gives: J gene, clone size, V gene, D gene, CDR3 DNA, CDR3 protein. The D gene is left open where the match is weak. Only some rows state a clone size, as once, few, many or a class for expanded clones.

TRBJ2-7,few,TRBV2,TRBD2,TGCGCCAGCAGTGATTCGCGGGAGGTAGCCGAGCAGTACTTC,CASSDSREVAEQYF
TRBJ2-2,.,TRBV29-1,.,TGCAGCGCTTTCGCGGCTAACACCGGGGAGCTGTTTTTT,CSAFAANTGELFF
TRBJ2-7,.,TRBV7-2,TRBD1,TGTGCCAGCAGCGTACAAGCTTCCGGGACAGTGATCTACGAGCGGTACTTC,CASSVQASGTVIYERYF
TRBJ2-7,.,TRBV20-1,.,TGCAGTGCTAGCCAGGTACCCTCCTACGAGCAGTACTTC,CSASQVPSYEQYF
TRBJ2-2,many,TRBV28,TRBD2,TGTGCCAGCAGTTTACCGGGACTAGCGGTGAACACCGGGGAGCTGTTTTTT,CASSLPGLAVNTGELFF
TRBJ2-7,few,TRBV19,TRBD2,TGTGCCAGTAGTATGACTAGCGGGACCTACGAGCAGTACTTC,CASSMTSGTYEQYF
TRBJ1-5,many,TRBV12-3/TRBV12-4,.,TGTGCCAGCAGCCTTTCGGGGAGGAGGAATCAGCCCCAGCATTTT,CASSLSGRRNQPQHF
TRBJ1-2,.,TRBV5-1,TRBD1,TGCGCCAGCAGCTTGGGTGAAGACAGGGACGGCTACACCTTC,CASSLGEDRDGYTF
TRBJ2-7,.,TRBV9,.,TGTGCCAGCAGCGTCACAGGGGCGGGAGAGCAGTACTTC,CASSVTGAGEQYF
TRBJ2-7,.,TRBV18,.,TGTGCCAGCTCAACGGTCCGAGACTACGAGCAGTACTTC,CASSTVRDYEQYF
TRBJ1-1,many,TRBV6-2/TRBV6-3,.,TGTGCCCGATCCGAGAACACTGAAGCTTTCTTT,CARSENTEAFF
TRBJ2-1,many,TRBV20-1,.,TGCAGTGCTAGCAGGGGCGCCGGGACAACCAATGAGCAGTTCTTC,CSASRGAGTTNEQFF
TRBJ2-2,.,TRBV9,TRBD2,TGTGCCAGCAGCGTAGCAGCGGGAGGACTCACCGGGGAGCTGTTTTTT,CASSVAAGGLTGELFF
TRBJ1-5,few,TRBV6-5,.,TGTGCCAGCAGTTACGTGGGGGATCAGCCCCAGCATTTT,CASSYVGDQPQHF
TRBJ1-4,few,TRBV10-2,TRBD1,TGCGCCAGCACCGGGACAGGGGATGAAAAACTGTTTTTT,CASTGTGDEKLFF
TRBJ2-1,.,TRBV27,TRBD2,TGTGCCAGCAAGCGGGGCCGGAAAGGAGAGATCTTCCATGTGTTCTTC,CASKRGRKGEIFHVFF
TRBJ1-2,few,TRBV29-1,.,TGCAGCGTCACCGGGACAAACTATGGCTACACCTTC,CSVTGTNYGYTF
TRBJ1-6,many,TRBV3-1,.,TGTGCCAGCAGCCAGGACTCAAATTCACCCCTCCACTTT,CASSQDSNSPLHF
TRBJ2-5,.,TRBV11-2,TRBD2,TGTGCCAGCATTCCACGGACTAGCGGTAGCTCCAACGCGGGCCAGTACTTC,CASIPRTSGSSNAGQYF
TRBJ2-7,many,TRBV27,TRBD1,TGTGCCAGCAGTTTTGCACAGGGGTCCTACGAGCAGTACTTC,CASSFAQGSYEQYF
TRBJ2-7,.,TRBV27,.,TGTGCCAGCAGTTTTACGCCGGGCTCCTACGAGCAGTACTTC,CASSFTPGSYEQYF
TRBJ1-5,many,TRBV28,.,TGTGCCAGCAGTTTAGGCAGTGGCAATCAGCCCCAGCATTTT,CASSLGSGNQPQHF
TRBJ2-7,many,TRBV20-1,.,TGCAGTGCTAGAGACGAAATGGGGACGGCCTCCTACGAGCAGTACTTC,CSARDEMGTASYEQYF
TRBJ2-1,many,TRBV5-1,TRBD2,TGTGCCAGCAGCTTAGGACTAGCGGGGGGCTCCTACAATGAGCAGTTCTTC,CASSLGLAGGSYNEQFF
TRBJ1-3,.,TRBV6-1,.,TGTGCCAGCAGTGAAGCCTGGACCGGAAACACCATATATTTT,CASSEAWTGNTIYF
TRBJ2-7,many,TRBV28,.,TGTGCCAGCAGTACGTTACGTCGGCAAAGGGCAAGCGAGCAGTACTTC,CASSTLRRQRASEQYF
TRBJ2-7,few,TRBV5-6,.,TGTGCCAGCAGCACCTTTGGGCCCTACGAGCAGTGCTTC,CASSTFGPYEQCF
TRBJ2-7,many,TRBV12-3/TRBV12-4,.,TGTGCCAGCAGCGAGGCTAGCCGTACCTACGAGCAGTACTTC,CASSEASRTYEQYF
TRBJ1-5,.,TRBV19,.,TGTGCCAGTAGTATGACAGCCGATAGCAATCAGCCCCAGCATTTT,CASSMTADSNQPQHF
TRBJ2-5,few,TRBV5-5,TRBD2,TGTGCCAGCAGCCCCGGACTAGCGGGAGCAGGGCGAGAGACCCAGTACTTC,CASSPGLAGAGRETQYF
TRBJ2-1,few,TRBV11-2,TRBD2,TGTGCCAGCAGCTTACCAGCCTCGACTAGCGGGAGTCGCTATGAGCAGTTCTTC,CASSLPASTSGSRYEQFF
TRBJ2-1,many,TRBV10-3,.,TGTGCCAGCCAATCAGGGAGCTCCTACAATGAGCAGTTCTTC,CASQSGSSYNEQFF
TRBJ2-5,few,TRBV5-6,TRBD1,TGTGCCAGCAGCTTGGGCCAGGGGGCCTGGGAGACCCAGTACTTC,CASSLGQGAWETQYF